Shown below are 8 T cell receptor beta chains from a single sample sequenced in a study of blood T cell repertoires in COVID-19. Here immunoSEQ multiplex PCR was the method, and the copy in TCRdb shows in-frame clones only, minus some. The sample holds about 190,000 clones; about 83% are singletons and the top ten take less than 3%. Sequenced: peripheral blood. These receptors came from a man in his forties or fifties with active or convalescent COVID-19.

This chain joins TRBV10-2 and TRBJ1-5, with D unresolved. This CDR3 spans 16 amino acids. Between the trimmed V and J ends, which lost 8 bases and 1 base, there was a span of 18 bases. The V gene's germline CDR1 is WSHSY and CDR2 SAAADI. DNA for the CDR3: TGCGCCAGCCTTGGAGTTCTCCGAGAAAGCAATCAGCCCCAGCATTTT. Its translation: CASLGVLRESNQPQHF.

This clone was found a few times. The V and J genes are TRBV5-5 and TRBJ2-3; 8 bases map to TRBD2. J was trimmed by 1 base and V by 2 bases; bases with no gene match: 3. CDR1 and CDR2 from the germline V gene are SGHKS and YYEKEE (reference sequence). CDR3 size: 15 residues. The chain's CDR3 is CASSFSGTRTDTQYF. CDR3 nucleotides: TGTGCCAGCAGCTTTAGCGGGACCCGCACAGATACGCAGTATTTT.

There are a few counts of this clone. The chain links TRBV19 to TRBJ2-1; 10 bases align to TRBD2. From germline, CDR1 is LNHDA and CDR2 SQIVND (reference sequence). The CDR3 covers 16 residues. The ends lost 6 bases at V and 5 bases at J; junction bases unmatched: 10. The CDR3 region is CASSPLRTSGDNEQFF. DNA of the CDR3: TGTGCCAGTAGCCCCCTCCGGACTAGCGGAGACAATGAGCAGTTCTTC.

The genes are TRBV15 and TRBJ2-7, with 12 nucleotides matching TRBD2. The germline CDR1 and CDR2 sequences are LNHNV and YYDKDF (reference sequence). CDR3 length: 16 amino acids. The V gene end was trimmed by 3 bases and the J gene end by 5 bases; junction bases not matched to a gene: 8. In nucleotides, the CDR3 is TGTGCCACCAGCAGGACTAGCGGGAGTGTCAGGAACGAGCAGTACTTC. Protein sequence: CATSRTSGSVRNEQYF.

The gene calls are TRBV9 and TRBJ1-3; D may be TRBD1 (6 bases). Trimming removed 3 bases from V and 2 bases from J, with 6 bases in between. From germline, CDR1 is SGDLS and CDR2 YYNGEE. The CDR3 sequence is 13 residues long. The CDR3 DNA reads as TGTGCCAGCAGCGGGACAGCTGGAAACACCATATATTTT. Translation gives CASSGTAGNTIYF.

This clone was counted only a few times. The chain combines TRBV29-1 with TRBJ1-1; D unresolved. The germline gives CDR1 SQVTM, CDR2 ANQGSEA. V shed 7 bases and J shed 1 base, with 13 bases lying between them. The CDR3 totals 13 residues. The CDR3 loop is CSATWGGNTEAFF. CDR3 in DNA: TGCAGCGCGACTTGGGGAGGGAACACTGAAGCTTTCTTT. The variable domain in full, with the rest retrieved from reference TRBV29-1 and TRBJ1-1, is SAVISQKPSRDICQRGTSLTIQCQVDSQVTMMFWYRQQPGQSLTLIATANQGSEATYESGFVIDKFPISRPNLTFSTLTVSNMSPEDSSIYLCSATWGGNTEAFFGQGTRLTVV.

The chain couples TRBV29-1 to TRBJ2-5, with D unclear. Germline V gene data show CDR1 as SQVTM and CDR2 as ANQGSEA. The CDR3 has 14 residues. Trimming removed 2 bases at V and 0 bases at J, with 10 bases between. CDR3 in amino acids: CSVERGDYQETQYF. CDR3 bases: TGCAGCGTTGAACGCGGAGATTACCAAGAGACCCAGTACTTC.

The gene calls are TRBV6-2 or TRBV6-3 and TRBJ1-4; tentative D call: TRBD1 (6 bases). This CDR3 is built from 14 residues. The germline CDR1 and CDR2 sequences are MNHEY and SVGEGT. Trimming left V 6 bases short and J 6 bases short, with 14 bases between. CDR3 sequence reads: CASSLQGRDEKLFF. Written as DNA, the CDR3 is TGTGCCAGCAGCCTACAGGGTCGGGATGAAAAACTGTTTTTT.